These 14 T cell receptor beta chains were sequenced from one sample in a study of CD8 T cells in ankylosing spondylitis. Study-level findings and limits: Seemingly distinctive of ankylosing spondylitis blood was a TCR beta motif formed by eight highly homologous variants.

Each CDR3 protein gets one entry after TCRdb re-called the 5' RACE reads with MiXCR. This sample has 200,000 to 250,000 distinct CDR3 sequences, with around 18% found just once. The antigens of these receptors remain unknown. The material sequenced was blood, either unsorted or a sorted T cell fraction (not recorded which). Receptors originate from a male donor with ankylosing spondylitis.

This clonotype has just a few counts. The chain joins TRBV25-1 to TRBJ2-7; D gene uncertain. CDR1 and CDR2 (germline): MGHDK, SYGVNS. Trimming cost V 2 bases and J 3 bases, with 8 bases left between them. The CDR3 is 13 amino acids. The CDR3 spells CASSETRSYEQYF. The CDR3 DNA is TGTGCCAGCAGTGAAACCCGCAGCTACGAGCAGTACTTC.

This clonotype was seen a few times. The V call is TRBV11-2, the J call TRBJ2-1, with D possibly matching TRBD1 (6 bases). From germline, CDR1 is SGHAT and CDR2 FQNNGV. The CDR3 sequence is 13 residues long. V lost 5 bases, J lost 9 bases, and 14 bases lay in between. DNA of the CDR3: TGTGCCAGCAGCCCAACAGGGTGGGCTGAGCAGTTCTTC. Its protein is CASSPTGWAEQFF.

Ten or more counts support this clonotype. The chain combines TRBV12-3 or TRBV12-4 with TRBJ1-1; the match to TRBD1 covers 7 bases. Trimming removed 5 bases from V and 0 bases from J; junction bases left unmatched: 3. This CDR3 has 14 residues. The CDR3: CASSPTGMNTEAFF. CDR3 DNA: TGTGCCAGCAGTCCGACAGGGATGAACACTGAAGCTTTCTTT.

The gene calls are TRBV7-8 and TRBJ2-5, with TRBD2 as a possible D gene (6 bases). Looked up from germline, CDR1 is SGHVS and CDR2 is FQNEAQ. Trimming cost V 3 bases and J 0 bases, with 17 bases left between them. The length of the CDR3 is 17 residues. The CDR3 sequence is CASSLGGTPVDQETQYF. The CDR3 nucleotides are TGTGCCAGCAGCTTGGGCGGGACGCCCGTAGACCAAGAGACCCAGTACTTC.

This sequence joins TRBV28 and TRBJ1-3; TRBD1 might be the D (5 bases). This CDR3 has 14 amino acids. Per germline, CDR1 MDHEN and CDR2 SYDVKM. Trimming shortened V by 8 bases and J by 4 bases, and 15 bases separated the two germline ends. CDR3 protein: CASSGPQSGNTIYF. CDR3 in DNA: TGTGCCAGCTCGGGACCTCAGTCCGGAAACACCATATATTTT.

This clonotype has just a few counts. This chain connects TRBV24-1 to TRBJ2-1, with TRBD2 identical over 13 bases. The V segment lost 5 bases and the J segment 8 bases; nucleotides outside the gene matches: 2. Germline CDR1 reads KGHDR; CDR2 reads SFDVKD. The CDR3 totals 14 residues. CDR3 DNA: TGTGCCACCAGTGGACTAGCGGGAGGCCATGAGCAGTTCTTC. This encodes CATSGLAGGHEQFF.

This clonotype was found a few times. This chain links TRBV9 with TRBJ1-5; weak D call: TRBD1 (6 bases). Germline CDR1 is SGDLS and CDR2 is YYNGEE. Deletions cut 0 bases from V and 2 bases from J, with 9 bases between. This CDR3 contains 15 residues. The CDR3 DNA follows: TGTGCCAGCAGCGTAGGGGGGGGCGGCAATCAGCCCCAGCATTTT. As protein: CASSVGGGGNQPQHF.

In its sample, this clonotype was seen a few times. The chain recombines TRBV6-2 or TRBV6-3 with TRBJ2-1; D perhaps matches TRBD2 (5 bases). The germline gives CDR1 MNHEY, CDR2 SVGEGT. This CDR3 comprises 17 residues. V lost 4 bases and J lost 4, with 20 bases in between. CDR3 nucleotide sequence: TGTGCCAGCAGTTTCGTCCCGCTGGACTCGAAGTACAATGAGCAGTTCTTC. This gives the protein CASSFVPLDSKYNEQFF.

The chain joins TRBV6-2 or TRBV6-3 to TRBJ1-5; no definite D call. Per germline, CDR1 MNHEY and CDR2 SVGEGT. CDR3 length equals 12 residues. The ends were cut back, 0 bases at V and 6 bases at J, with 3 bases in the middle. The CDR3 spells CASSYSGQPQHF. For the CDR3, the DNA is TGTGCCAGCAGTTACTCGGGTCAGCCCCAGCATTTT.

V usage is TRBV6-5 and J usage is TRBJ2-5; 9 bases map to TRBD1. The germline V gene has CDR1 MNHEY and CDR2 SVGAGI. V shed 0 bases and J 4 bases; nucleotides not matched to a gene: 3. The CDR3 runs 15 residues. This chain's CDR3 is CASSYSPTGGETQYF. The CDR3 DNA reads as TGTGCCAGCAGTTACTCTCCGACAGGGGGAGAGACCCAGTACTTC.

This clonotype was recorded a few times. The J gene is TRBJ2-1, the V gene TRBV5-5; a weak D match, TRBD1 (5 bases). Germline lookup yields CDR1 SGHKS and CDR2 YYEKEE (reference sequence). The CDR3 totals 16 residues. V lost 3 bases, J lost 2 bases, and 15 bases lay in between. The CDR3 here is CASSSQLQGTYNEQFF. The CDR3 DNA reads as TGTGCCAGCAGCTCTCAACTCCAGGGAACCTACAATGAGCAGTTCTTC.

This clonotype was seen more than once but under ten times. This chain uses TRBV11-2 with TRBJ1-1, with D perhaps matching TRBD1 (5 bases). Between the trimmed V and J ends, which lost 1 base and 0 bases, there was a span of 15 bases. CDR1 and CDR2 (germline): SGHAT, FQNNGV. The CDR3 totals 17 residues. The CDR3 DNA follows: TGTGCCAGCAGCTTAGTCAGGGTGAGGGCGTTGAACACTGAAGCTTTCTTT. Translation: CASSLVRVRALNTEAFF.

The chain uses TRBV6-5 and TRBJ1-1; D is undetermined. Germline CDR1 and CDR2: MNHEY and SVGAGI. The CDR3 length is 13 residues. V was cut by 1 base and J by 7 bases, with 10 bases left in between. The CDR3 here is CASSYFPEGEAFF. The CDR3 DNA follows: TGTGCCAGCAGTTACTTCCCGGAGGGTGAAGCTTTCTTT.

The J gene is TRBJ2-3, the V gene TRBV28; D gene ambiguous. The germline CDR1 and CDR2 sequences are MDHEN and SYDVKM. Between the trimmed V and J ends, which lost 9 bases and 4 bases, there was a span of 17 bases. The CDR3 is 14 residues long. The CDR3 nucleotides read TGTGCCAGTATGGGTGTTTCAGTTGCAGATACGCAGTATTTT. Protein: CASMGVSVADTQYF.